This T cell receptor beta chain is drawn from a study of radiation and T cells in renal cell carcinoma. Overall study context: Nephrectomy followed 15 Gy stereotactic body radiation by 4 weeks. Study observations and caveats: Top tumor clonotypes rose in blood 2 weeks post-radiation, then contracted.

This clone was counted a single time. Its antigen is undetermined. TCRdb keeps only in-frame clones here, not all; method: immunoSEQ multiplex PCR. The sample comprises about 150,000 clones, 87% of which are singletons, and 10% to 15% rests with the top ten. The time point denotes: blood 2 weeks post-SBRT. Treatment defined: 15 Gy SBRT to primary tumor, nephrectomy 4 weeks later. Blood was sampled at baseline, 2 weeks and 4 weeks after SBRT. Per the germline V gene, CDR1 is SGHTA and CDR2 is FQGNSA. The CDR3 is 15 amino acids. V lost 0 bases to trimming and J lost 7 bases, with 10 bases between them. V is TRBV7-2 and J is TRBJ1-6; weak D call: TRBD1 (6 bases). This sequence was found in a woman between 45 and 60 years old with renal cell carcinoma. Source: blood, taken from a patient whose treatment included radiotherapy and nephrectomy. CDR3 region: CASSLATGNNSPLHF. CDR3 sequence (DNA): TGTGCCAGCAGCTTAGCAACAGGGAACAATTCACCCCTCCACTTT. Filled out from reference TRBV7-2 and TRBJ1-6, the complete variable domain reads GAGVSQSPSNKVTEKGKDVELRCDPISGHTALYWYRQSLGQGLEFLIYFQGNSAPDKSGLPSDRFSAERTGGSVSTLTIQRTQQEDSAVYLCASSLATGNNSPLHFGNGTRLTVT.